This entry lists 18 T cell receptor beta chains sequenced from one sample in a study of cytomegalovirus exposure and HLA in healthy donors. It was with 60 Vbeta and 13 Jbeta primers that the PCR ran. Clones were sequenced by immunoSEQ multiplex PCR, and TCRdb holds only the in-frame ones, with some missing. In the table there are 90,000 to 120,000 clones, around 78% of which are singletons. The sample was PBMCs. The origin of the receptors is a man aged 30-40 years in good health and CMV-seronegative.

The chain uses TRBV5-4 and TRBJ1-2, with TRBD1 matching over 9 bases. The CDR3 is 15 residues long. Trimming cost V 4 bases and J 3 bases; bases outside gene matches: 7. CDR1 is SGHNT and CDR2 is YYREEE in the germline V gene (reference sequence). The CDR3 loop is CASSPGGQGDYGYTF. The CDR3, as DNA: TGTGCCAGCAGCCCGGGGGGACAGGGCGACTATGGCTACACCTTC.

In this sample, this clone turned up once. V is TRBV12-5 and J is TRBJ1-1; 9 nucleotides align to TRBD1. CDR3 length equals 16 residues. Germline CDR1 LGHNT, CDR2 FRNRAP. After removal of 1 base from V and 6 bases from J, the junction contained 9 bases not matched to a gene. CDR3 DNA sequence: TGTGCTAGTGGTTTGGGACAGGGGGTGACCAGCGCTGAAGCTTTCTTT. Translated, it gives CASGLGQGVTSAEAFF.

This rearrangement joins TRBV6-6 to TRBJ2-2; 7 nucleotides align to TRBD1. The J segment lost 6 bases and the V segment lost 5 bases, leaving 12 bases of the junction unmatched. CDR3 length equals 16 residues. Germline assignment: CDR1 MNHNY and CDR2 SVGAGI (reference sequence). The CDR3 protein is CASSPWDRRGAGELFF. The CDR3 region has the DNA TGTGCCAGCAGTCCCTGGGACAGAAGAGGAGCCGGGGAGCTGTTTTTT.

This clone appeared a few times. The V and J genes are TRBV5-5 and TRBJ1-2; D is unresolved. V lost 0 bases and J 3 bases, leaving 6 bases between the germline ends. Germline V lookup: CDR1 SGHKS, CDR2 YYEKEE (reference sequence). This CDR3 comprises 13 residues. In nucleotides, the CDR3 is TGTGCCAGCAGCTTGGGTACAGACTATGGCTACACCTTC. It encodes CASSLGTDYGYTF.

The chain carries TRBV2 and TRBJ2-6; D is ambiguous. Between the trimmed V and J ends, which lost 6 bases and 0 bases, there was a span of 9 bases. From germline, CDR1 is SNHLY and CDR2 FYNNEI. The CDR3 runs 15 residues. DNA of the CDR3: TGTGCCAGCAGACGTGAGAGCTCTGGGGCCAACGTCCTGACTTTC. Translating gives CASRRESSGANVLTF.

This clone came up a few times. The chain joins TRBV18 to TRBJ2-5, with 8 bases aligning to TRBD1. Germline CDR1 reads KGHSH; CDR2 reads LQKENI. V lost 5 bases and J lost 5; bases outside the gene matches: 7. The CDR3 has 14 amino acids. The CDR3 sequence is CASSTDRVYETQYF. CDR3 coding DNA: TGTGCCAGCTCAACGGACAGGGTATATGAGACCCAGTACTTC.

The rearrangement links TRBV28 to TRBJ2-1; 8 bases are a match to TRBD2. With 4 bases clipped from V and 3 bases from J, the junction kept 8 bases outside the gene matches. The CDR3 runs 16 residues. Germline CDR1 MDHEN, CDR2 SYDVKM. CDR3 coding DNA: TGTGCCAGCAGTTCCAGCGGGAGAGGGTTCTACAATGAGCAGTTCTTC. Amino acid sequence: CASSSSGRGFYNEQFF.

This clone was seen a single time. The chain links TRBV6-5 to TRBJ2-5; 10 positions agree with TRBD2. The germline CDR1 and CDR2 sequences are MNHEY and SVGAGI. After removal of 6 bases from V and 3 bases from J, the junction contained 1 base not matched to a gene. The length of the CDR3 is 13 residues. The CDR3, as DNA: TGTGCCAGCAGAGCGGGGGGGGAAGAGACCCAGTACTTC. Its protein is CASRAGGEETQYF.

This chain uses TRBV4-1 with TRBJ1-5; D gene unclear. Germline CDR1 and CDR2: MGHRA and YSYEKL. Deletions cut 0 bases from V and 2 bases from J, with 5 bases between. CDR3 length: 14 amino acids. The chain's CDR3 is CASSQDLGNQPQHF. In DNA, the CDR3 is TGCGCCAGCAGCCAAGATTTAGGCAATCAGCCCCAGCATTTT.

The chain employs TRBV27 and TRBJ2-2, with 7 bases matching TRBD1. Losses at the gene ends were 7 bases for V and 5 bases for J; bases not matched to a gene: 7. CDR1 is MNHEY, CDR2 SMNVEV, per germline (reference sequence). The length of the CDR3 is 14 residues. The CDR3 spells CASTRDRRTGELFF. CDR3 DNA sequence: TGTGCCAGCACCCGGGACAGAAGGACCGGGGAGCTGTTTTTT.

The CDR3 loop is CASSLVVGQRTYEQYF. CDR3 coding DNA: TGTGCCAGCAGCTTAGTTGTGGGACAGAGGACCTACGAGCAGTACTTC. V and J are TRBV7-9 and TRBJ2-7; 7 nucleotides line up with TRBD1. With 1 base clipped from V and 2 bases from J, the junction kept 8 bases outside the gene matches. This CDR3 region has 16 residues. Germline loops: CDR1 SEHNR, CDR2 FQNEAQ (reference sequence).

This clone is medium-sized in the sample. The V call is TRBV6-4, the J call TRBJ2-3; 8 nucleotides line up with TRBD1. The germline CDR1 and CDR2 sequences are MRHNA and SNTAGT. V shed 8 bases, J shed 2 bases, and the junction held 3 bases outside the gene matches. CDR3 size: 13 residues. The CDR3 spells CASADRDTDTQYF. The CDR3 bases are TGTGCCAGCGCGGACAGGGACACAGATACGCAGTATTTT.

The table lists this clone with a few counts. The V gene is TRBV4-1, the J gene TRBJ2-7; TRBD2 is a possible D gene (5 bases). Trimming cost V 1 base and J 3 bases, with 13 bases left between them. CDR1 is MGHRA and CDR2 is YSYEKL in the germline V gene. The CDR3 loop spans 15 amino acids. This chain's CDR3 is CASSQVISDFYEQYF. CDR3 sequence (DNA): TGCGCCAGCAGCCAAGTTATTAGCGACTTCTACGAGCAGTACTTC.

The V call is TRBV2, the J call TRBJ2-5; 11 bases align to TRBD2. TRBJ2-7 explains the end of the DNA better; the J call may be wrong. The CDR3 contains 14 residues. Germline CDR1 reads SNHLY; CDR2 reads FYNNEI. CDR3 in DNA: TGTGCCAGCGTCGGGACTAGCGGATCCTACGAGCAGTACTTC. As protein: CASVGTSGSYEQYF.

This clone was counted a single time. The chain combines TRBV7-2 with TRBJ2-1, with a weak D call TRBD2 (7 bases). The V end lost 0 bases, the J end lost 0 bases, and 15 bases lay between the germline ends. The CDR3 loop spans 18 amino acids. Germline values: CDR1 SGHTA, CDR2 FQGNSA. The CDR3 region is CASSLAGGRSSSYNEQFF. CDR3 in DNA: TGTGCCAGCAGCTTAGCGGGGGGGCGATCAAGCTCCTACAATGAGCAGTTCTTC.

The V and J genes are TRBV30 and TRBJ1-6; TRBD1 is a possible D gene (5 bases). Germline-derived CDR1 and CDR2 are GTSNPN and SVGIG (reference sequence). This CDR3 has 16 amino acids. Trimming removed 2 bases from V and 10 bases from J, with 21 bases in between. CDR3 coding DNA: TGTGCCTGGAGTTCTATTTCGGCAGGGTTGGAATCACCCCTCCACTTT. Encoded protein: CAWSSISAGLESPLHF. The full variable domain, completed using reference TRBV30 and TRBJ1-6, is SQTIHQWPATLVQPVGSPLSLECTVEGTSNPNLYWYRQAAGRGLQLLFYSVGIGQISSEVPQNLSASRPQDRQFILSSKKLLLSDSGFYLCAWSSISAGLESPLHFGNGTRLTVT.

This clone has only one observation. The DNA for the CDR3 is TGTGCCAGCAGACCGCTAGCGTATGGCGTAAACAATGAGCAGTTCTTC. It is translated as CASRPLAYGVNNEQFF. The chain recombines TRBV7-9 with TRBJ2-1, with a weak D call TRBD2 (6 bases). This CDR3 is built from 16 residues. V lost 6 bases and J lost 5, with 20 bases in between. The germline V gene encodes CDR1 SEHNR and CDR2 FQNEAQ (reference sequence).

The chain is built from TRBV5-4 and TRBJ2-3; 12 bases line up with TRBD2. Germline V gives CDR1 SGHNT, CDR2 YYREEE (reference sequence). This CDR3 comprises 15 residues. V shed 4 bases and J 3 bases; nucleotides not matched to a gene: 3. CDR3 amino acids: CASSPSGRATDTQYF. In DNA form, the CDR3 reads TGTGCCAGCAGCCCTAGCGGGAGGGCGACAGATACGCAGTATTTT.